Each of the 25 T cell receptor beta chains below was sequenced from the same sample in a study of cytomegalovirus exposure and HLA in healthy donors. Primers: 60 Vbeta forward and 13 Jbeta reverse. TCRdb's copy holds only in-frame clones and misses some; the assay was immunoSEQ multiplex PCR. This sample has more than 110,000 clones, with approximately 80% found just once. The sample comprised PBMCs. The receptors come from a man in his thirties or forties in good health and CMV-seropositive.

This rearrangement joins TRBV27 to TRBJ2-7; 10 bases line up with TRBD1. V dropped 8 bases and J dropped 2; count of bases not matched to a gene: 6. The CDR3 totals 14 residues. CDR1 is MNHEY, CDR2 SMNVEV, per germline (reference sequence). CDR3 amino acids: CASSRDRGAYEQYF. Here the CDR3 DNA reads TGTGCCAGCTCTCGGGACAGGGGCGCCTACGAGCAGTACTTC.

The rearrangement joins TRBV7-8 to TRBJ2-5, with TRBD1 matching over 8 bases. This CDR3 has 15 amino acids. V gave up 3 bases and J gave up 3 bases; unmatched junction bases: 6. Germline V gives CDR1 SGHVS, CDR2 FQNEAQ. The CDR3 spells CASSFRDRGEETQYF. The CDR3 DNA reads as TGTGCCAGCAGCTTCAGAGACAGGGGTGAAGAGACCCAGTACTTC. Together with reference TRBV7-8 and TRBJ2-5, the CDR3 gives the full variable domain: GAGVSQSPRYKVAKRGQDVALRCDPISGHVSLFWYQQALGQGPEFLTYFQNEAQLDKSGLPSDRFFAERPEGSVSTLKIQRTQQEDSAVYLCASSFRDRGEETQYFGPGTRLLVL.

The rearrangement joins TRBV11-2 to TRBJ2-1, with 8 bases lining up with TRBD1. Germline V gene sequence: CDR1 SGHAT, CDR2 FQNNGV. J was trimmed by 6 bases and V by 0 bases; bases with no gene match: 10. The CDR3 length is 17 residues. CDR3 bases: TGTGCCAGCAGCTTAGACAGGGGGCGCGGGTTTATCAATGAGCAGTTCTTC. Translation gives CASSLDRGRGFINEQFF.

This clone has only one observation. The chain carries TRBV7-8 and TRBJ2-1; possibly TRBD2 for D (5 bases). The germline gives CDR1 SGHVS, CDR2 FQNEAQ. The CDR3 loop spans 14 amino acids. Trimming took off 5 bases at V and 6 bases at J, with 14 bases between the two ends. CDR3 nucleotides: TGTGCCAGCAGCCCCATGAGGGTCCCCAATGAGCAGTTCTTC. This gives the protein CASSPMRVPNEQFF.

This chain joins TRBV7-8 and TRBJ2-5; 10 positions match TRBD2. The CDR3 loop spans 17 amino acids. V was clipped by 1 base and J by 5 bases; unmatched bases: 10. Per the germline V gene, CDR1 is SGHVS and CDR2 is FQNEAQ. The CDR3 coding sequence is TGTGCCAGCAGCTTAGGGGGGCTAGCGGGAGCCCATGAGACCCAGTACTTC. Translated: CASSLGGLAGAHETQYF.

The J gene is TRBJ2-5, the V gene TRBV5-1; D gene ambiguous. Gene TRBJ2-7 matches the end of the DNA better, so the J call may be wrong. Per the germline V gene, CDR1 is SGHRS and CDR2 is YFSETQ. The CDR3 length is 15 residues. The DNA for the CDR3 is TGCGCCAGCAGCTTGGTGGAGACCGGTAACTACGAGCAGTACTTC. This sequence encodes CASSLVETGNYEQYF.

The chain links TRBV29-1 to TRBJ2-7, with D tentatively TRBD1 (5 bases). Looked up from germline, CDR1 is SQVTM and CDR2 is ANQGSEA. V lost 3 bases, J lost 0 bases, and 9 bases lay in between. This CDR3 contains 13 residues. The CDR3 DNA reads TGCAGCGTTGACGATGGGGCCTCCTACGAGCAGTACTTC. Amino acids: CSVDDGASYEQYF.

This clone showed up just a few times. The CDR3 DNA is TGTGCCAGCAGCGCACAGGGAAACACTGAAGCTTTCTTT. Translated: CASSAQGNTEAFF. The chain recombines TRBV9 with TRBJ1-1, with D perhaps matching TRBD1 (6 bases). The CDR3 length is 13 residues. Germline CDR1 SGDLS, CDR2 YYNGEE. Trimming removed 3 bases at V and 2 bases at J, with 8 bases between. Full variable domain (rest looked up from reference TRBV9 and TRBJ1-1): DSGVTQTPKHLITATGQRVTLRCSPRSGDLSVYWYQQSLDQGLQFLIQYYNGEERAKGNILERFSAQQFPDLHSELNLSSLELGDSALYFCASSAQGNTEAFFGQGTRLTVV.

The chain is built from TRBV7-9 and TRBJ1-2; D gene uncertain. The CDR3 has 16 residues. Germline assignment: CDR1 SEHNR and CDR2 FQNEAQ (reference sequence). V shed 2 bases and J shed 1 base, with 14 bases lying between them. The CDR3 nucleotides read TGTGCCAGCAGCTTACCATCCAGCGAGTTTAACTATGGCTACACCTTC. Translated, it gives CASSLPSSEFNYGYTF.

This rearrangement joins TRBV30 to TRBJ2-1; D is possibly TRBD2 (7 bases). CDR3 size: 16 residues. The germline CDR1 and CDR2 sequences are GTSNPN and SVGIG (reference sequence). V was cut by 1 base and J by 12 bases, with 25 bases left in between. DNA for the CDR3: TGTGCCTGGAGTGATCCAGGGGCTAGCGGCCGTCAGGTGCAGTTCTTC. Translation gives CAWSDPGASGRQVQFF.

The gene calls are TRBV7-2 and TRBJ2-2, with 8 bases lining up with TRBD2. This CDR3 contains 15 residues. Germline CDR1 reads SGHTA; CDR2 reads FQGNSA. The V and J ends lost 6 bases and 8 bases, in that order; junction bases with no gene match: 11. In DNA form, the CDR3 reads TGTGCCAGCAGTCTAAGGGCGGGAGGCGCTGGGGAGCTGTTTTTT. Translating gives CASSLRAGGAGELFF.

This chain joins TRBV6-5 and TRBJ1-5; TRBD1 is a possible D gene (6 bases). V shed 7 bases and J shed 8 bases, with 21 bases lying between them. Germline CDR1 is MNHEY and CDR2 is SVGAGI. This CDR3 spans 15 amino acids. This CDR3 reads CASTLGAQREKPQHF. The CDR3 region has the DNA TGTGCCAGCACGCTGGGGGCCCAGCGGGAAAAGCCCCAGCATTTT.

This clone was detected only once. CDR3 nucleotides: TGTGCCAGCAGCTTGGTCGCCCGGGTAGCCCACGAGCAGTACTTC. It translates to CASSLVARVAHEQYF. The chain employs TRBV5-6 and TRBJ2-7; D uncertain. CDR3 length: 15 amino acids. Germline V gene sequence: CDR1 SGHDT, CDR2 YYEEEE. V was cut by 0 bases and J by 5 bases, with 15 bases left in between.

The chain is built from TRBV4-1 and TRBJ1-2; possible D gene TRBD1, 6 bases. Germline CDR1 is MGHRA and CDR2 is YSYEKL. V lost 0 bases, J lost 10 bases, and 18 bases lay in between. CDR3 length equals 15 residues. The CDR3, as DNA: TGCGCCAGCAGCCAAGAAACAGGGATAGGGTTAGACTACACCTTC. Protein: CASSQETGIGLDYTF.

V is TRBV29-1 and J is TRBJ1-4; D not certain. V was cut by 2 bases and J by 8 bases, with 15 bases left in between. From germline, CDR1 is SQVTM and CDR2 ANQGSEA. This CDR3 has 14 amino acids. CDR3 sequence: CSVERRGDGEKLFF. As DNA, the CDR3 is TGCAGCGTTGAACGTCGCGGCGACGGAGAAAAACTGTTTTTT.

The chain links TRBV15 to TRBJ2-5; the match to TRBD2 covers 12 bases. This CDR3 has 17 amino acids. The germline gives CDR1 LNHNV, CDR2 YYDKDF (reference sequence). V trimming: 5 bases; J trimming: 5 bases; junction bases outside the gene matches: 12. CDR3 amino acids: CATSPSGASGRDETQYF. The CDR3 DNA reads as TGTGCCACCAGCCCCTCGGGGGCTAGCGGGAGGGATGAGACCCAGTACTTC.

The chain employs TRBV5-1 and TRBJ2-3; 13 bases align to TRBD2. V gave up 0 bases and J gave up 6 bases; unmatched junction bases: 7. The CDR3 runs to 17 residues. CDR1 and CDR2 (germline): SGHRS, YFSETQ. The CDR3 loop is CASSLATSGGASDTQYF. The CDR3, as DNA: TGCGCCAGCAGCTTGGCCACTAGCGGGGGGGCTAGTGATACGCAGTATTTT. The variable domain in full, with the rest retrieved from reference TRBV5-1 and TRBJ2-3, is KAGVTQTPRYLIKTRGQQVTLSCSPISGHRSVSWYQQTPGQGLQFLFEYFSETQRNKGNFPGRFSGRQFSNSRSEMNVSTLELGDSALYLCASSLATSGGASDTQYFGPGTRLTVL.

J is TRBJ2-3 and V is TRBV7-9; no clear D. The CDR3 has 13 amino acids. Germline lookup yields CDR1 SEHNR and CDR2 FQNEAQ (reference sequence). Trimming pared 2 bases from V and 6 bases from J, leaving 9 bases between. The DNA for the CDR3 is TGTGCCAGCAGCTTATTGGGCAGGGATACGCAGTATTTT. Protein product: CASSLLGRDTQYF.

The chain has TRBV18 and TRBJ2-1; TRBD2 matches 14 bases. V was clipped by 3 bases and J by 9 bases; unmatched bases: 7. The V gene's germline CDR1 is KGHSH and CDR2 LQKENI. This CDR3 comprises 16 residues. The CDR3 nucleotides are TGTGCCAGCTCACCTGAGACTAGCGGGGGGGCCGGTGAGCAGTTCTTC. Residues: CASSPETSGGAGEQFF.

This chain connects TRBV10-3 to TRBJ2-3, with 9 positions matching TRBD2. Germline V gene lookup returns CDR1 ENHRY and CDR2 SYGVKD. The CDR3 totals 16 residues. V lost 8 bases and J lost 2; bases outside the gene matches: 11. CDR3 sequence (DNA): TGTGCCATCGCGGGGGGGGCAGGGAGGGCCACAGATACGCAGTATTTT. It specifies CAIAGGAGRATDTQYF.

This chain joins TRBV11-3 and TRBJ2-3, with TRBD2 as a possible D gene (6 bases). V was pared by 0 bases and J by 4 bases, with 14 bases between. Germline V gene sequence: CDR1 SGHNT, CDR2 YENEEA. The CDR3 is 16 amino acids. The CDR3: CASSLDHGGVADTQYF. DNA for the CDR3: TGTGCCAGCAGCTTAGATCACGGGGGAGTGGCAGATACGCAGTATTTT.

This rearrangement joins TRBV4-1 to TRBJ1-5; possibly TRBD1 for D (5 bases). Germline CDR1 reads MGHRA; CDR2 reads YSYEKL. Trimming took 4 bases from V and 3 from J, leaving 16 bases between them. The CDR3 runs to 16 residues. The DNA for the CDR3 is TGCGCCAGCAGCCTCTTCCGGGACTCTTCCAATCAGCCCCAGCATTTT. Its protein product is CASSLFRDSSNQPQHF.

The CDR3 bases are TGTGCCAGCAAAGCTCCAGAGACCCAGTACTTC. It translates to CASKAPETQYF. The V and J genes are TRBV28 and TRBJ2-5; D uncertain. Germline CDR1 is MDHEN and CDR2 is SYDVKM. The CDR3 runs to 11 residues. V dropped 7 bases and J dropped 4 bases, with 7 bases sitting between them.

The chain employs TRBV5-1 and TRBJ2-7; 12 positions agree with TRBD2. Losses at the gene ends were 5 bases for V and 2 bases for J; bases not matched to a gene: 5. CDR3 length: 15 residues. The germline V gene encodes CDR1 SGHRS and CDR2 YFSETQ. The CDR3 protein is CASSLSSGRAYEQYF. The DNA for the CDR3 is TGCGCCAGCAGTCTGTCTAGCGGGAGGGCCTACGAGCAGTACTTC.

This chain joins TRBV28 and TRBJ2-1, with D uncertain. Germline CDR1 reads MDHEN; CDR2 reads SYDVKM. This CDR3 region has 11 residues. The V end was cut by 3 bases, the J end by 9 bases, with 6 bases between. As DNA, the CDR3 is TGTGCCAGCAGTTTCGGTTCTGAGCAGTTCTTC. Amino acid sequence: CASSFGSEQFF.